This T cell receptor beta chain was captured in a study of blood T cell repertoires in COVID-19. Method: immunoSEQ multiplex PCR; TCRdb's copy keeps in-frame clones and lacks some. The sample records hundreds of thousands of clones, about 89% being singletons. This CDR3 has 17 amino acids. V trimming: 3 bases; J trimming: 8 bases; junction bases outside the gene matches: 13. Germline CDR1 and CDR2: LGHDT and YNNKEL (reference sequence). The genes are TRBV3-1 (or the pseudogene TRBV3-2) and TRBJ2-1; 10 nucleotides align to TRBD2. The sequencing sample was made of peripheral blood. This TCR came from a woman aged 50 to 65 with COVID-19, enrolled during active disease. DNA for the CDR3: TGTGCCAGCAGCCAGGGTGGGCGTAGCGGGAGGTTCGATGAGCAGTTCTTC. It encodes CASSQGGRSGRFDEQFF.